Presented here are 20 T cell receptor beta chains from one specimen sequenced in a study of blood T cells in healthy people across ages (dated by TCRdb to about 2015). Libraries were prepared through 5' RACE. The sample was run on an Illumina HiSeq 2500. A second PCR of 7 to 11 cycles was run with a J-beta primer mix and a sample-barcoded 5' primer. TCRdb reworked the public reads: Q25 trimming with fastp, MiXCR clone assembly, productive beta chains retained. All rows with the same CDR3 protein become a single entry with the most common DNA and genes. This sample has 800,000 or so distinct CDR3 sequences in its table, and 62% of those were observed once. The top ten constitute about 30% of the sample. Sequenced input: blood. The source of these receptors is a man aged 30 to 45 in good health.

In its sample, this clonotype was seen a few times. The J gene is TRBJ2-5, the V gene TRBV9; weak D call: TRBD2 (5 bases). The germline CDR1 and CDR2 sequences are SGDLS and YYNGEE. V lost 4 bases, J lost 0 bases, and 10 bases lay in between. This CDR3 comprises 14 residues. In DNA form, the CDR3 reads TGTGCCAGCAGCCGTAGCGCTGACCAAGAGACCCAGTACTTC. Its translation is CASSRSADQETQYF.

The V and J genes are TRBV7-9 and TRBJ2-3, with D hard to call. Germline lookup yields CDR1 SEHNR and CDR2 FQNEAQ (reference sequence). The CDR3 totals 16 residues. V dropped 3 bases and J dropped 0 bases, with 13 bases sitting between them. CDR3 nucleotides: TGTGCCAGCAGCTTCTCTAGGACGGTTAGCACAGATACGCAGTATTTT. The encoded protein is CASSFSRTVSTDTQYF.

This clonotype has a single count. V gene TRBV3-1 combines with J gene TRBJ1-2; 7 nucleotides align to TRBD1. The CDR3 runs 14 residues. Per the germline V gene, CDR1 is LGHDT and CDR2 is YNNKEL (reference sequence). With 1 base clipped from V and 5 bases from J, the junction kept 4 bases outside the gene matches. In nucleotides, the CDR3 is TGTGCCAGCAGCCAAGGACAGGGAACTTATGGCTACACCTTC. This gives the protein CASSQGQGTYGYTF. Complete variable domain (other parts from reference TRBV3-1 and TRBJ1-2): DTAVSQTPKYLVTQMGNDKSIKCEQNLGHDTMYWYKQDSKKFLKIMFSYNNKELIINETVPNRFSPKSPDKAHLNLHINSLELGDSAVYFCASSQGQGTYGYTFGSGTRLTVV.

This clonotype was recorded a few times. The chain carries TRBV12-3 or TRBV12-4 and TRBJ2-6, with D unclear. The CDR3 is 16 residues long. V was clipped by 2 bases and J by 0 bases, with 8 bases between them. CDR3 coding DNA: TGTGCCAGCAGTTTACTTGGGATCTCTGGGGCCAACGTCCTGACTTTC. Its protein product is CASSLLGISGANVLTF.

V and J are TRBV4-3 and TRBJ2-3; 8 positions match TRBD1. Germline V gives CDR1 LGHNA, CDR2 YSLEER. This CDR3 contains 14 residues. Losses at the gene ends were 1 base for V and 6 bases for J; bases not matched to a gene: 3. This CDR3 is CASSQGTGFDTQYF. The DNA of the CDR3 is TGCGCCAGCAGCCAAGGGACAGGGTTTGATACGCAGTATTTT.

This clonotype was detected only once. The chain is built from TRBV10-3 and TRBJ2-3; 9 bases are a match to TRBD1. The CDR3 is made up of 14 amino acids. Germline V gene sequence: CDR1 ENHRY, CDR2 SYGVKD. V lost 8 bases and J lost 2; bases outside the gene matches: 5. CDR3 residues: CAIGGQGPTDTQYF. The DNA for the CDR3 is TGTGCCATCGGTGGACAGGGGCCCACAGATACGCAGTATTTT.

J is TRBJ2-7 and V is TRBV6-5; 9 positions match TRBD1. Germline CDR1 MNHEY, CDR2 SVGAGI. The CDR3 loop spans 16 amino acids. V trimming: 2 bases; J trimming: 6 bases; junction bases outside the gene matches: 11. This chain's CDR3 is CASSYVMGQGVSEQYF. DNA of the CDR3: TGTGCCAGCAGTTACGTAATGGGACAGGGTGTCTCCGAGCAGTACTTC.

V usage is TRBV25-1 and J usage is TRBJ2-7; D is unclear. The V gene's germline CDR1 is MGHDK and CDR2 SYGVNS. V was trimmed by 2 bases and J by 0 bases, leaving 8 bases between them. The CDR3 is 14 amino acids. CDR3 DNA: TGTGCCAGCAGTGAAACTAAAAGCTCCTACGAGCAGTACTTC. This translates into CASSETKSSYEQYF.

In DNA form, the CDR3 reads TGTGCCAGCAGCTTTAAGGATAATTCACCCCTCCACTTT. Protein sequence: CASSFKDNSPLHF. The chain is built from TRBV7-9 and TRBJ1-6; no clear D gene. The germline gives CDR1 SEHNR, CDR2 FQNEAQ (reference sequence). Trimming removed 3 bases at V and 5 bases at J, with 5 bases between. The CDR3 covers 13 residues.

The rearrangement links TRBV29-1 to TRBJ2-1, with TRBD1 as a possible D gene (6 bases). The germline V and J ends were trimmed by 4 bases and 0 bases, with 7 bases remaining between them. CDR1 and CDR2 from the germline V gene are SQVTM and ANQGSEA. CDR3 length: 13 residues. This chain's CDR3 is CSVGGPSYNEQFF. CDR3 nucleotide sequence: TGCAGCGTTGGGGGGCCCTCCTACAATGAGCAGTTCTTC.

This clonotype was observed a handful of times. V gene TRBV6-2 or TRBV6-3 combines with J gene TRBJ2-1; D perhaps matches TRBD1 (5 bases). The V and J ends lost 5 bases and 6 bases respectively, with 11 bases between them. This CDR3 comprises 13 residues. Germline CDR1 MNHEY, CDR2 SVGEGT. The CDR3 is CASSNYRSNEQFF. The CDR3 DNA follows: TGTGCCAGCAGTAATTACAGGTCCAATGAGCAGTTCTTC.

The V gene is TRBV7-9, the J gene TRBJ2-7, with 8 bases fitting TRBD1. The DNA end favors TRBJ2-5, so the J call may be wrong. Germline CDR1 is SEHNR and CDR2 is FQNEAQ (reference sequence). This CDR3 has 15 amino acids. CDR3 coding DNA: TGTGCCAGCAGCGCCCGACGGACAGGGCACGAGACCCAGTACTTC. It yields the protein CASSARRTGHETQYF.

About this clonotype: The junction departs from the called germline gene at one end, perhaps through a read error. V and J are TRBV28 and TRBJ2-7; D unresolved. The CDR3 sequence is 16 residues long. Looked up from germline, CDR1 is MDHEN and CDR2 is SYDVKM. The CDR3 region is CAGSMGPGPLYNEQYF. DNA of the CDR3: TGTGCCGGCAGCATGGGTCCTGGCCCCCTCTATAACGAGCAGTACTTC.

The chain has TRBV7-3 and TRBJ2-1; D is perhaps TRBD2 (5 bases). Trimming removed 8 bases at V and 8 bases at J, with 13 bases between. The germline gives CDR1 SGHTA, CDR2 FQGTGA. The length of the CDR3 is 12 residues. The CDR3 loop is CASGASSYEQFF. The CDR3 DNA reads as TGTGCCAGCGGTGCTAGCTCCTATGAGCAGTTCTTC.

This clonotype was counted only a few times. The chain recombines TRBV7-8 with TRBJ2-5, with D unresolved. The J call is in doubt because the DNA end fits TRBJ2-4 better. The CDR3 is 13 amino acids. The germline CDR1 and CDR2 sequences are SGHVS and FQNEAQ. CDR3 in amino acids: CASSSTQKGIQYF. CDR3 bases: TGTGCCAGCAGCTCGACACAAAAGGGCATTCAGTACTTC.

The chain is built from TRBV5-1 and TRBJ1-4, with D maybe TRBD1 (6 bases). Germline loops: CDR1 SGHRS, CDR2 YFSETQ. The ends were cut back, 7 bases at V and 7 bases at J, with 17 bases in the middle. The CDR3 covers 14 residues. In nucleotides, the CDR3 is TGCGCCAGCCAGACGGGGGGCGTTGGTGAAAAACTGTTTTTT. Translation: CASQTGGVGEKLFF. The complete variable domain, with remaining parts taken from reference TRBV5-1 and TRBJ1-4, reads KAGVTQTPRYLIKTRGQQVTLSCSPISGHRSVSWYQQTPGQGLQFLFEYFSETQRNKGNFPGRFSGRQFSNSRSEMNVSTLELGDSALYLCASQTGGVGEKLFFGSGTQLSVL.

The chain carries TRBV27 and TRBJ1-2, with TRBD1 as a possible D gene (5 bases). The V gene lost 5 bases and the J gene lost 4 bases, with 11 bases spanning the gap. Germline lookup yields CDR1 MNHEY and CDR2 SMNVEV (reference sequence). This CDR3 is built from 13 residues. CDR3 in amino acids: CASSRVGTYGYTF. The CDR3 region has the DNA TGTGCCAGCAGTAGGGTAGGGACCTATGGCTACACCTTC.

This clonotype was picked up one time. V is TRBV12-3 or TRBV12-4 and J is TRBJ2-1; D might be TRBD1 (5 bases). The V gene lost 3 bases and the J gene lost 10 bases, with 16 bases spanning the gap. The CDR3 length is 14 residues. Here the CDR3 reads CASSFGQGSREQFF. The CDR3 bases are TGTGCCAGCAGTTTTGGTCAGGGCTCGCGGGAGCAGTTCTTC.

The chain joins TRBV5-1 to TRBJ1-6; 8 bases agree with TRBD1. The V gene end was trimmed by 0 bases and the J gene end by 5 bases; junction bases not matched to a gene: 7. From germline, CDR1 is SGHRS and CDR2 YFSETQ. The CDR3 spans 17 residues. CDR3 amino acids: CASSLAGRGRNNSPLHF. DNA for the CDR3: TGCGCCAGCAGCTTGGCGGGCAGGGGGCGCAATAATTCACCCCTCCACTTT.

The gene calls are TRBV20-1 and TRBJ2-5, with TRBD1 matching over 10 bases. The V gene's germline CDR1 is DFQATT and CDR2 SNEGSKA (reference sequence). The CDR3 is made up of 15 amino acids. The J segment lost 5 bases and the V segment lost 5 bases, leaving 11 bases of the junction unmatched. The CDR3 protein is CSAATGTGALETQYF. CDR3 nucleotides: TGCAGTGCTGCTACCGGGACAGGGGCGTTGGAGACCCAGTACTTC.